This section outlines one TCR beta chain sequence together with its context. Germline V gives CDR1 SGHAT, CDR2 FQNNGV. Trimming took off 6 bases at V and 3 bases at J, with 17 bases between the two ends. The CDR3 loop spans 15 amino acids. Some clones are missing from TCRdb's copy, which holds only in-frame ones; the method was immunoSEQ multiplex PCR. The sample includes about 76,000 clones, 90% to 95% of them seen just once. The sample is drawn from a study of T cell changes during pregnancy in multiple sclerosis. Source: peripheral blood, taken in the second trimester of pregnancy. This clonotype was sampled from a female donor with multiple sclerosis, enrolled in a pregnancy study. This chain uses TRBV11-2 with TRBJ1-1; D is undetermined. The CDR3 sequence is CASSATTSRDTEAFF. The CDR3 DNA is TGTGCCAGCAGTGCTACTACGAGCCGGGACACTGAAGCTTTCTTT.